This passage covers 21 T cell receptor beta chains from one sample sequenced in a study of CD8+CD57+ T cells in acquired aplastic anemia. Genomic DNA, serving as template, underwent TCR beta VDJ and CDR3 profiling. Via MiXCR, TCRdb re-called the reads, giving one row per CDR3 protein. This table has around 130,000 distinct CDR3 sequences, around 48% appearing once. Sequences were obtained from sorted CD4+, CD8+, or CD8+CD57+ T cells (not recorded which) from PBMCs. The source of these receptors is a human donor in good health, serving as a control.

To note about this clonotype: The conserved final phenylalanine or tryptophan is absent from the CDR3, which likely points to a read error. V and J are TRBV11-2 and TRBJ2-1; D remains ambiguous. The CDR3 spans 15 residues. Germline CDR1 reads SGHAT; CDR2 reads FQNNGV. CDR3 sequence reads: CASSPRSSSYNEQFL. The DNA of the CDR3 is TGTGCTAGCAGCCCCCGGAGTAGCTCCTACAATGAGCAGTTCCTC.

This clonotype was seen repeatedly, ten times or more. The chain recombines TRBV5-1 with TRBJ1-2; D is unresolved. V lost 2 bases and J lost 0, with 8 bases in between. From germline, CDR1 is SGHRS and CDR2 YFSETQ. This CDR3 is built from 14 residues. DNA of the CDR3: TGCGCCAGCAGCTTCCCGGAGACTAACTATGGCTACACCTTC. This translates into CASSFPETNYGYTF.

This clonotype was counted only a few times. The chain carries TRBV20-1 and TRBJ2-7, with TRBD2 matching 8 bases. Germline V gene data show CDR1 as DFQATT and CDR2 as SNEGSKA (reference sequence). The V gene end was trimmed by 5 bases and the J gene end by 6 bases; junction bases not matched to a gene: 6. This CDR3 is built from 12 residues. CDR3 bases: TGCAGTGCTTGGACTAGCTTAAGCGAGCAGTACTTC. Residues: CSAWTSLSEQYF.

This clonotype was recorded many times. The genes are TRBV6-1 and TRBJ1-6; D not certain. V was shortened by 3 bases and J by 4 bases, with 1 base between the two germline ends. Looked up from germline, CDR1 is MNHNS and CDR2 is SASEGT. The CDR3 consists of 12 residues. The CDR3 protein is CASSDYNSPLHF. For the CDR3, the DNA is TGTGCCAGCAGTGATTATAATTCACCCCTCCACTTT.

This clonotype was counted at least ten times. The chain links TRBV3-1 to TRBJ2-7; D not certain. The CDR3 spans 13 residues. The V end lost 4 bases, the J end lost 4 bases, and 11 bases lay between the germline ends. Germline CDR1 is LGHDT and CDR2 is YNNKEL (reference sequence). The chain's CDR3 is CASSPARGYEQYF. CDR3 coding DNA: TGTGCCAGCAGCCCCGCCCGAGGTTACGAGCAGTACTTC.

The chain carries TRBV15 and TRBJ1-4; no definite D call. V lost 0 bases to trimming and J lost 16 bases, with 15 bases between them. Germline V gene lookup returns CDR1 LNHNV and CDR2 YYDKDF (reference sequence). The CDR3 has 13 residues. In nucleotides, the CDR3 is TGTGCCACCAGCAGAGATCCTGCCACCCCGGAGTTTTTT. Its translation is CATSRDPATPEFF. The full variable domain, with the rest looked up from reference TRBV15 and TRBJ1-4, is DAMVIQNPRYQVTQFGKPVTLSCSQTLNHNVMYWYQQKSSQAPKLLFHYYDKDFNNEADTPDNFQSRRPNTSFCFLDIRSPGLGDTAMYLCATSRDPATPEFFGSGTQLSVL.

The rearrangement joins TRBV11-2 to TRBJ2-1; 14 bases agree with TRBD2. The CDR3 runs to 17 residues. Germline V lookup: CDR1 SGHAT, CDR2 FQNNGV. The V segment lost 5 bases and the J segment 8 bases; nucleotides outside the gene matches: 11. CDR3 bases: TGTGCCAGCAGCGGGTCCGGGACTAGCGGGGGCCGGGATGAGCAGTTCTTC. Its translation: CASSGSGTSGGRDEQFF.

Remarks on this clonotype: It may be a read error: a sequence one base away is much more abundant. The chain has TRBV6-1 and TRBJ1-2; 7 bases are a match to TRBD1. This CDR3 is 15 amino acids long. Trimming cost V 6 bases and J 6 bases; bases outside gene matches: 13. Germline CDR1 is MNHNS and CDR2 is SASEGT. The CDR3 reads CASSLIQGESDGYTF. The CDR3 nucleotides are TGTGCCAGCAGCCTCATTCAGGGGGAGAGCGATGGCTACACCTTC.

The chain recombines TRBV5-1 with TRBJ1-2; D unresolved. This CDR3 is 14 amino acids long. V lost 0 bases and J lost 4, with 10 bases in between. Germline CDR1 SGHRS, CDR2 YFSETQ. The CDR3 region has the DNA TGCGCCAGCAGCTTGGTGGGGAGTGGCTATGGCTACACCTTC. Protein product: CASSLVGSGYGYTF.

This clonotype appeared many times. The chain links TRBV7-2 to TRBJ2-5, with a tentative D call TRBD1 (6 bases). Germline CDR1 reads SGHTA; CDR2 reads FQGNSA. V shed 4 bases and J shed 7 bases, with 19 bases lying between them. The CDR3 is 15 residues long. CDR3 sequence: CASSSRGQSGWTQYF. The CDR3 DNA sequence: TGTGCCAGCAGCTCACGAGGACAGTCCGGGTGGACCCAGTACTTC. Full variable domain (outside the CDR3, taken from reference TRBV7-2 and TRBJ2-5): GAGVSQSPSNKVTEKGKDVELRCDPISGHTALYWYRQSLGQGLEFLIYFQGNSAPDKSGLPSDRFSAERTGGSVSTLTIQRTQQEDSAVYLCASSSRGQSGWTQYFGPGTRLLVL.

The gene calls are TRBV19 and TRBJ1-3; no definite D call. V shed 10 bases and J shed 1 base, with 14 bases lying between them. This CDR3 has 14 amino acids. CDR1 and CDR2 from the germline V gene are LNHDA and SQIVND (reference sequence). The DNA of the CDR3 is TGTGCCACTAGCGGGCCGCCGTCTGGAAACACCATATATTTT. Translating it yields CATSGPPSGNTIYF.

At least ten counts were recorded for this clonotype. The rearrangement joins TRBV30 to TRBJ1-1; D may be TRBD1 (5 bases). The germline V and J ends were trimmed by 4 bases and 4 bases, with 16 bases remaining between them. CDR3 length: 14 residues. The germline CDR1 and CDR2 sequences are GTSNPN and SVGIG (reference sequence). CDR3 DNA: TGTGCCTGGACGAAATCGGGGCTCCGCACTGAAGCTTTCTTT. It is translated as CAWTKSGLRTEAFF.

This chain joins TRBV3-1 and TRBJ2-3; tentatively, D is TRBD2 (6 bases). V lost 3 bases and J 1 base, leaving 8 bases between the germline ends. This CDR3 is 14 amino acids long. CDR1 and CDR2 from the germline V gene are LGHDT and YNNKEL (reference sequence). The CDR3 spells CASSQGLRTDTQYF. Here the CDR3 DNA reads TGTGCCAGCAGCCAGGGACTCCGCACAGATACGCAGTATTTT.

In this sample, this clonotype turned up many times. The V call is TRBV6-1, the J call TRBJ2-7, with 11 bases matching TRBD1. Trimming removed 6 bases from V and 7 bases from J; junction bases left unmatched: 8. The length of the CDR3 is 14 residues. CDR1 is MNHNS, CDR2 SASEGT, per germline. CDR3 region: CASRLDRGPREQYF. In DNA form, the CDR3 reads TGTGCCAGCAGACTGGACAGGGGGCCAAGGGAGCAGTACTTC.

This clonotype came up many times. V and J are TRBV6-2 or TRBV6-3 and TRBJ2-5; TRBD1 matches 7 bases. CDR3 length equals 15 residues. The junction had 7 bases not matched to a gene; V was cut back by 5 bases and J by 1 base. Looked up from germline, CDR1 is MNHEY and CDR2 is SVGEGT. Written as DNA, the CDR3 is TGTGCCAGCAGTCACCCGGACAGGCCCCAAGAGACCCAGTACTTC. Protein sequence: CASSHPDRPQETQYF.

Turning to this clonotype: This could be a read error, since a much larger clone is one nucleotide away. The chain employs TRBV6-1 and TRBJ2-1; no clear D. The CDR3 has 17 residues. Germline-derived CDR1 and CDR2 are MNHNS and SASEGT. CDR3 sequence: CASSPTSFAMSYDEQFF. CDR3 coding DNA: TGTGCCAGCAGTCCGACAAGTTTCGCTATGTCCTACGATGAGCAGTTCTTC.

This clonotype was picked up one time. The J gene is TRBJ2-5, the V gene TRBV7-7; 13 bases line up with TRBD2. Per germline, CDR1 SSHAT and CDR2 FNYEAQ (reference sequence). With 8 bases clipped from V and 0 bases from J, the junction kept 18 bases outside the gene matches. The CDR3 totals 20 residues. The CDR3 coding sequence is TGTGCCAGCCGGGCGGGACTAGCGGGGCTCGGGGGCCGTGACCAAGAGACCCAGTACTTC. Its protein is CASRAGLAGLGGRDQETQYF.

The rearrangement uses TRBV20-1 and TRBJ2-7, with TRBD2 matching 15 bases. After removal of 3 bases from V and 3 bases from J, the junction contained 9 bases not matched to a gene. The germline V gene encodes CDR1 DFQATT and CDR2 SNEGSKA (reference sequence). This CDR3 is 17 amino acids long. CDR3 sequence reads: CSARPPGLAGGFYEQYF. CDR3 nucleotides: TGCAGTGCTAGGCCACCGGGACTAGCGGGGGGATTCTACGAGCAGTACTTC.

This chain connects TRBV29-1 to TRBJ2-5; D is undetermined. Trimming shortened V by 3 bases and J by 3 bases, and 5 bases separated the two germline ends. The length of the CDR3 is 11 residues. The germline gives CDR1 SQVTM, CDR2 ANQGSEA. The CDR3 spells CSVEPEETQYF. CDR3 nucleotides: TGCAGCGTTGAGCCGGAAGAGACCCAGTACTTC. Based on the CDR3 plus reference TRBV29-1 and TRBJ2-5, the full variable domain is SAVISQKPSRDICQRGTSLTIQCQVDSQVTMMFWYRQQPGQSLTLIATANQGSEATYESGFVIDKFPISRPNLTFSTLTVSNMSPEDSSIYLCSVEPEETQYFGPGTRLLVL.

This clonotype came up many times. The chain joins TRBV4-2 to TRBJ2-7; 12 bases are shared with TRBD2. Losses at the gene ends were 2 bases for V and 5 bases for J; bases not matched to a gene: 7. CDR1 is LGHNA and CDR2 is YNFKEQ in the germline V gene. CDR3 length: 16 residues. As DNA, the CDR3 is TGTGCCAGCAGCCAAACCGCTAGCGGGGGGGGGGACGAGCAGTACTTC. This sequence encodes CASSQTASGGGDEQYF.

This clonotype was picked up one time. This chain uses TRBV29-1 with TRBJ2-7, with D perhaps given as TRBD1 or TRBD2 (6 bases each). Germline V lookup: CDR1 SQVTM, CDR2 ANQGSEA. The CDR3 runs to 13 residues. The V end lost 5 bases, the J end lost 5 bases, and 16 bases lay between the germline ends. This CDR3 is CSVRTGGLDEQYF. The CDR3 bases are TGCAGCGTTCGGACCGGGGGCTTGGACGAGCAGTACTTC.